The rows below give T cell receptor beta chains drawn from one sample of a study of cytomegalovirus exposure and HLA in healthy donors. Data came from immunoSEQ multiplex PCR; TCRdb stores just in-frame clones and leaves some out. The sample comprises about 140,000 clones, about 90% of which are singletons, and over 6.5% rests with the top ten. Sequenced sample: PBMCs. Every receptor here comes from a young woman in good health and CMV-seropositive. Each CDR3 is given with its conserved first and last residue. Fields, in order: D gene, clone size, V gene, J gene, CDR3 DNA, CDR3 protein. A D gene is named only where the DNA matches it firmly. Not all rows give a size; the values are once, few, many and, for expanded clones, a class.

>TRBD1|few|TRBV30|TRBJ2-5
TGTGCCCAGGACAGGGCCTTACAAGAGACCCAGTACTTC
CAQDRALQETQYF
>TRBD1|NA|TRBV27|TRBJ1-6
TGTGCCAGCAGTCCCGGGACAGGTTTGATCACCCCCCACTTT
CASSPGTGLITPHF
>NA|NA|TRBV9|TRBJ2-1
TGTGCCAGCAGCGTAGGGCGTCTAGCGTATAATGAGCAGTTCTTC
CASSVGRLAYNEQFF
>NA|NA|TRBV7-9|TRBJ1-2
TGTGCCAGCAGCCGAGGGGGTGGGGACGTCTATGGCTACACCTTC
CASSRGGGDVYGYTF
>TRBD2|NA|TRBV4-2|TRBJ2-7
TGTGCCAGCAGCCAAGAAGTACTAGCGGGGGGGTCTATACCTTCCTACGAGCAGTACTTC
CASSQEVLAGGSIPSYEQYF
>NA|NA|TRBV6-1|TRBJ1-6
TGTGCCAGCAGTGAAAGGATACGATTCCCAGGTTCTATACTCTATTCACCCCTCCACTTT
CASSERIRFPGSILYSPLHF
>TRBD2|NA|TRBV7-2|TRBJ2-5
TGTGCCAGCAGCTTAGGTGTCGGGGGGGCCGGGGAGACCCAGTACTTC
CASSLGVGGAGETQYF
>TRBD1|once|TRBV5-1|TRBJ2-1
TGCGCCAGCAGGACAGGGGAGGCCTTTGAGCAGTTCTTC
CASRTGEAFEQFF
>TRBD2|NA|TRBV28|TRBJ2-3
TGTGCCAGCAGTGGCGGGACTAGCGGGAGCGCAGATACGCAGTATTTT
CASSGGTSGSADTQYF
>NA|NA|TRBV2|TRBJ1-1
TGTGCCAGCAGTGAATTACAGGGTGGAACCACTGAAGCTTTCTTT
CASSELQGGTTEAFF
>TRBD2|NA|TRBV9|TRBJ2-7
TGTGCCAGCAGCGTAGAAGCGGGGAGCTCCTACGAGCAGTACTTC
CASSVEAGSSYEQYF